The clone carrying this TCR beta chain has more than one count but fewer than ten. The V segment lost 3 bases and the J segment 9 bases; nucleotides outside the gene matches: 4. The CDR3 covers 12 residues. The data derive from a study of T-cell reconstitution after alpha-beta-depleted transplantation in children. Construction of the TCRbeta library involved unique molecular identifiers. TCRdb independently ran MiXCR on the PCR reads; one entry per CDR3 protein. The sample shows 500,000 or so distinct CDR3 sequences, approximately 29% of them seen only once. The TCR comes from a human donor who donated a stem cell graft to a child with aplastic anemia. The chain links TRBV12-3 or TRBV12-4 to TRBJ1-1, with TRBD1 identical over 7 bases. The sequencing here drew on PBMCs from the stem cell graft donor, taken from the stem cell graft. In DNA form, the CDR3 reads TGTGCCAGCAGTTTTGGGGACAGCCAAGCTTTCTTT. This encodes CASSFGDSQAFF.